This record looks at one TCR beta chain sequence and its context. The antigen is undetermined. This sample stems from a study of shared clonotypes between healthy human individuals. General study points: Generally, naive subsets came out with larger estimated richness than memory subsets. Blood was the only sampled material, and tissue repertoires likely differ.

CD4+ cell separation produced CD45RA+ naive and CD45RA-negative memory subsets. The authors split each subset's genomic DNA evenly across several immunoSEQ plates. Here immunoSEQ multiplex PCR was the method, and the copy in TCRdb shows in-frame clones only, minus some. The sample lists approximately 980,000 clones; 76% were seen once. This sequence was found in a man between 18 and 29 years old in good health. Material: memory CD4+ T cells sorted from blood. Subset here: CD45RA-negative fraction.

The CDR3 coding sequence is TGTGCCAGCAGCTTGAGTGGCAGCCACTACGAGCAGTACTTC. Its protein product is CASSLSGSHYEQYF. This sequence joins TRBV5-6 and TRBJ2-7; D ambiguous. The germline CDR1 and CDR2 sequences are SGHDT and YYEEEE. The CDR3 is 14 residues long. Trimming took off 1 base at V and 3 bases at J, with 11 bases between the two ends.